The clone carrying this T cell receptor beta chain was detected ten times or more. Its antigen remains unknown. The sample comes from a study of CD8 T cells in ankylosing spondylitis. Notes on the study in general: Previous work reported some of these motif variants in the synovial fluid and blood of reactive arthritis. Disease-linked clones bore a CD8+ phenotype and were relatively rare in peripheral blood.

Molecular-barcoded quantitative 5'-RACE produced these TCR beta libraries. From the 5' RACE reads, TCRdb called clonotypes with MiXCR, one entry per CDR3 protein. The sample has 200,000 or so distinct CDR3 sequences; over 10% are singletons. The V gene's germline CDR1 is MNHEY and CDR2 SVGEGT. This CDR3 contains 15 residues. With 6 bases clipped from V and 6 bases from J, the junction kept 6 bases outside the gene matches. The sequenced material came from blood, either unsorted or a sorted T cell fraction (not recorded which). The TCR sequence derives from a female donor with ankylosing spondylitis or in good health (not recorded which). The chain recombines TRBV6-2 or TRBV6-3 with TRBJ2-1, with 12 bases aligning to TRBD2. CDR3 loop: CASSPGLAGANEQFF. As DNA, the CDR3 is TGTGCCAGCAGCCCGGGACTAGCGGGCGCCAATGAGCAGTTCTTC.